This TCR beta chain was observed in a study of cytomegalovirus exposure and HLA in healthy donors. Overall study results and limits: A few CMV-associated chains proved CMV antigen-specific in vitro.

The CDR3 spans 13 residues. The V gene end was trimmed by 4 bases and the J gene end by 6 bases; junction bases not matched to a gene: 1. Germline V CDR1 and CDR2: MRHNA, SNTAGT. The PCR was carried out with 60 Vbeta primers and 13 Jbeta primers. Only in-frame clones appear in the TCRdb table, and some are missing; sequencing was by immunoSEQ multiplex PCR. The table has 99,000 or so clones, roughly 13% seen once. Points on this clone: The target antigen is unknown.

The chain links TRBV6-4 to TRBJ2-2, with 8 positions matching TRBD1. Material: PBMCs. This receptor was identified in a man in his forties or fifties in good health and CMV-seropositive. The CDR3 region has the DNA TGTGCCAGCAGTGGACAGGGGTCCGGGGAGCTGTTTTTT. Its protein is CASSGQGSGELFF.